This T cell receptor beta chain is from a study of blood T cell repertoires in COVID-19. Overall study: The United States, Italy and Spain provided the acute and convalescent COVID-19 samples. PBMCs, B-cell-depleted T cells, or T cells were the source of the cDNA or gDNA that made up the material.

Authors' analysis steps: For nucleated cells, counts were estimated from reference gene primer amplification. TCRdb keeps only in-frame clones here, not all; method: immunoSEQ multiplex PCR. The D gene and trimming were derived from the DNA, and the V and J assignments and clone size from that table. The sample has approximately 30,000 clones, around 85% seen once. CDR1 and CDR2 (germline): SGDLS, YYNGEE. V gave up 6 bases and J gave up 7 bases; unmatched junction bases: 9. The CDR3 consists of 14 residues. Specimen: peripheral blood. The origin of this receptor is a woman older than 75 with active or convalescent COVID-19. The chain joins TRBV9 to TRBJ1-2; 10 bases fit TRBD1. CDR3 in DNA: TGTGCCAGCATGCGGGACAGGGGATTTTTTGGCTACACCTTC. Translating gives CASMRDRGFFGYTF.